This T cell receptor beta chain was captured in a study of Ad26.COV2.S vaccination and SARS-CoV-2 variants. The V gene lost 6 bases and the J gene lost 9 bases, with 18 bases spanning the gap. CDR3 length equals 14 residues. Germline lookup yields CDR1 KGHSH and CDR2 LQKENI. Treatment denoted: around 19 received Ad26.COV2.S at low or high dose, single or two shots; about five received placebo; per-sample allocation not given. Sampling was performed 63 days after the first vaccine or placebo injection. It was Wuhan-strain SARS-CoV-2 spike that the Ad26 vaccine vector expressed. Sequencing used immunoSEQ multiplex PCR; TCRdb keeps in-frame clones, though not all of them. The sample carries hundreds of thousands of clones, approximately 90% recorded once. The study, taken as a whole, reports: Comparability of non-spike TCR breadth was observed across vaccine and placebo recipients.

Remarks on this clone: Its antigen is still unknown.

The material sequenced was peripheral blood, taken in a trial of Ad26.COV2.S vaccine versus placebo. This rearrangement joins TRBV18 to TRBJ2-1; tentative D call: TRBD1 (8 bases). The receptor's source is a person aged 18 to 59 who received the Ad26.COV2.S COVID-19 vaccine or a placebo. CDR3 nucleotide sequence: TGTGCCAGCTCCCCTAACAGGGGGGGGAGTGAGCAGTTCTTC. Translated: CASSPNRGGSEQFF.